Shown below are 15 T cell receptor beta chains from a single sample sequenced in a study of blood T cells in healthy people across ages. It was with a sample-barcoded 5' primer and a J-beta primer mix that a second PCR of roughly 7 to 12 cycles was run. TCRdb analysed the 5' RACE reads with MiXCR anew, one entry per CDR3 protein. This sample has 600,000 to 800,000 distinct CDR3 sequences, with 20% to 25% found just once. Sequenced input: blood. The receptors shown here come from a man in his 70s in good health.

Of note for this clonotype: Germline is not matched at one junction end, which may reflect a read error. The chain recombines TRBV7-9 with TRBJ2-2; weak D call: TRBD2 (6 bases). The CDR3 consists of 15 residues. Germline lookup yields CDR1 SEHNR and CDR2 FQNEAQ (reference sequence). CDR3 protein: CASSQDGRGPGELFF. The CDR3 DNA reads as TGCGCCAGCAGCCAAGATGGGCGGGGCCCCGGGGAGCTGTTTTTT. The entire variable domain, with the rest obtained from reference TRBV7-9 and TRBJ2-2, is as follows: DTGVSQNPRHKITKRGQNVTFRCDPISEHNRLYWYRQTLGQGPEFLTYFQNEAQLEKSRLLSDRFSAERPKGSFSTLEIQRTEQGDSAMYLCASSQDGRGPGELFFGEGSRLTVL.

There are many counts of this clonotype. The genes are TRBV3-1 and TRBJ2-7; D may be TRBD1 (6 bases). Germline V gene sequence: CDR1 LGHDT, CDR2 YNNKEL (reference sequence). V lost 7 bases, J lost 2 bases, and 15 bases lay in between. This CDR3 is built from 14 residues. The DNA for the CDR3 is TGTGCCAGCACACCTAGGACAGCAACCTACGAGCAGTACTTC. It translates to CASTPRTATYEQYF.

The chain has TRBV6-2 or TRBV6-3 and TRBJ2-1; tentatively, D is TRBD2 (6 bases). Trimming removed 0 bases at V and 5 bases at J, with 20 bases between. Germline CDR1 and CDR2: MNHEY and SVGEGT. The CDR3 is 18 amino acids. The CDR3 DNA sequence: TGTGCCAGCAGTTACTCGAACTCTATAGGACTACCCAACAATGAGCAGTTCTTC. Its translation: CASSYSNSIGLPNNEQFF.

V and J are TRBV2 and TRBJ2-3; weak D call: TRBD2 (5 bases). The CDR3 has 13 amino acids. With 11 bases removed from V and 5 bases from J, the gap between germline ends came to 17 bases. CDR1 SNHLY and CDR2 FYNNEI come from the germline V gene. CDR3 sequence (DNA): TGTGCCGGTAACCAGTACGGGGAAGATACGCAGTATTTT. As protein: CAGNQYGEDTQYF.

This clonotype came up many times. One end of the junction is discordant with germline, which a read error may explain. This rearrangement joins TRBV5-1 to TRBJ2-5, with 14 bases matching TRBD2. The CDR3 runs to 15 residues. Germline CDR1 reads SGHRS; CDR2 reads YFSETQ. The CDR3 sequence: CASSPGLAGAETQYF. The CDR3 DNA reads TGTGCCAGCAGCCCGGGACTAGCGGGAGCTGAGACCCAGTACTTC.

This clonotype was observed a few times. For the CDR3, the DNA is TGCAGTTTGGGACAAGGTGACGAGCAGTACTTC. Translation gives CSLGQGDEQYF. The chain has TRBV29-1 and TRBJ2-5, with D possibly TRBD1 on 6 matching bases. Gene TRBJ2-7 matches the end of the DNA better, so the J call may be wrong. The CDR3 is made up of 11 amino acids. Germline CDR1 SQVTM, CDR2 ANQGSEA.

CDR3 protein: CASSLETSGITDTQYF. DNA of the CDR3: TGTGCCAGCAGCTTGGAGACTAGCGGGATCACAGATACGCAGTATTTT. This chain links TRBV11-2 with TRBJ2-3, with 11 bases fitting TRBD2. V trimming: 3 bases; J trimming: 2 bases; junction bases outside the gene matches: 4. This CDR3 has 16 residues. Per germline, CDR1 SGHAT and CDR2 FQNNGV.

The chain employs TRBV28 and TRBJ2-7, with 15 positions matching TRBD2. CDR3 length: 15 amino acids. Germline assignment: CDR1 MDHEN and CDR2 SYDVKM. The trim removed 3 bases at V and 6 bases at J, leaving 3 bases unmatched. CDR3 nucleotide sequence: TGTGCCAGCAGTTTCGGACTAGCGGGAGGGCTCGAGCAGTACTTC. Translated, it gives CASSFGLAGGLEQYF.

V gene TRBV20-1 combines with J gene TRBJ2-7; 16 positions agree with TRBD2. Looked up from germline, CDR1 is DFQATT and CDR2 is SNEGSKA (reference sequence). This CDR3 spans 16 amino acids. The ends lost 1 base at V and 5 bases at J; junction bases unmatched: 5. The CDR3 protein is CSARAGLAGGANEQYF. The DNA of the CDR3 is TGCAGTGCTAGAGCGGGACTAGCGGGAGGGGCTAACGAGCAGTACTTC.

This clonotype was seen more than once but under ten times. J is TRBJ2-7 and V is TRBV27; TRBD1 matches 10 bases. In germline, CDR1 is MNHEY, CDR2 SMNVEV (reference sequence). The CDR3 consists of 15 residues. The V segment lost 5 bases and the J segment 2 bases; nucleotides outside the gene matches: 6. CDR3 nucleotides: TGTGCCAGCAGTCTCTCGGGACAGGGGACCTACGAGCAGTACTTC. Its protein is CASSLSGQGTYEQYF.

This chain uses TRBV20-1 with TRBJ2-2; D is undetermined. CDR3 size: 14 residues. The germline gives CDR1 DFQATT, CDR2 SNEGSKA (reference sequence). V was cut by 1 base and J by 0 bases, with 6 bases left in between. CDR3 in DNA: TGCAGTGCTAGAGGCTTGACGAACACCGGGGAGCTGTTTTTT. Protein product: CSARGLTNTGELFF.

This clonotype was seen a handful of times. The V and J genes are TRBV5-1 and TRBJ2-1; the match to TRBD2 covers 15 bases. CDR3 length equals 19 residues. Looked up from germline, CDR1 is SGHRS and CDR2 is YFSETQ. V dropped 4 bases and J dropped 5; count of bases not matched to a gene: 13. The CDR3 sequence is CASSLAGTSGRKGNNEQFF. CDR3 nucleotides: TGCGCCAGCAGCCTAGCCGGGACTAGCGGGAGGAAGGGGAACAATGAGCAGTTCTTC.

This sequence joins TRBV7-3 and TRBJ2-1; D remains unclear. CDR1 SGHTA and CDR2 FQGTGA come from the germline V gene. The CDR3 has 13 residues. V was clipped by 4 bases and J by 10 bases, with 14 bases between them. The CDR3 region has the DNA TGTGCCAGCAGCTATCAGTCGAGCTTGGAGCAGTTCTTC. Protein product: CASSYQSSLEQFF.

This clonotype was detected a few times. The chain recombines TRBV2 with TRBJ2-4, with D maybe TRBD2 (6 bases). This CDR3 has 13 amino acids. With 8 bases removed from V and 9 bases from J, the gap between germline ends came to 17 bases. Germline V CDR1 and CDR2: SNHLY, FYNNEI. DNA of the CDR3: TGTGCCAGCCCCCGGGAGTCCCTGTCCATTCAGTACTTC. It encodes CASPRESLSIQYF.

This clonotype was picked up a small number of times. The junction departs from germline at one end; a sequencing error may be responsible. V is TRBV5-1 and J is TRBJ1-2, with 7 bases that match TRBD1. Germline V gene data show CDR1 as SGHRS and CDR2 as YFSETQ. CDR3 length equals 14 residues. In nucleotides, the CDR3 is TGCGTCAGCAGCCCCGGTAGGGGGCAAGGCGGCTACACCTTC. It encodes CVSSPGRGQGGYTF.